Listed below are T cell receptor beta chains from one sample, sequenced in a study of blood T cell repertoires in COVID-19. The table came from immunoSEQ multiplex PCR; TCRdb's copy has only in-frame clones and leaves some out. The sample gives roughly 120,000 clones, approximately 90% of which show up once; about 1.9% is in the top ten. Sequenced material: peripheral blood. Receptor source: a human donor with active COVID-19. The donor label of this sample is uncertain. Both conserved end residues are part of each CDR3. The D gene is left open where the match is weak. Clone size is not always given. Where it is, it says once, few, many or a class for expanded clones.

>TRBJ2-1|TRBV21-1|-|-
CASSKTNGSSYNEQFF
TGTGCCAGCAGCAAAACTAACGGAAGCTCCTACAATGAGCAGTTCTTC
>TRBJ2-1|TRBV10-2|-|-
CASMARSSYNEQFF
TGCGCCAGCATGGCGCGGAGCTCCTACAATGAGCAGTTCTTC
>TRBJ1-1|TRBV9|-|-
CASSVVEGGWTEAFF
TGTGCCAGCAGCGTAGTGGAGGGGGGGTGGACTGAAGCTTTCTTT
>TRBJ1-5|TRBV7-2|-|-
CASSLEGQSDQPQHF
TGTGCCAGCAGTCTCGAAGGACAGAGCGATCAGCCCCAGCATTTT
>TRBJ1-1|TRBV19|TRBD1|-
CASTISGGNTEAFF
TGTGCCAGCACAATTTCAGGGGGGAACACTGAAGCTTTCTTT
>TRBJ2-3|TRBV9|TRBD2|-
CASSGKFSGGATDTQYF
TGTGCCAGCAGCGGCAAGTTTAGCGGGGGGGCAACAGATACGCAGTATTTT
>TRBJ1-4|TRBV2|-|-
CASKVAPEPNEKLFF
TGTGCCAGCAAGGTAGCCCCGGAGCCCAATGAAAAACTGTTTTTT
>TRBJ1-1|TRBV20-1|-|-
CSASTSGNEAFF
TGCAGTGCTAGTACTAGTGGGAATGAAGCTTTCTTT
>TRBJ2-1|TRBV11-2|-|-
CASSEGVYGQFF
TGTGCCAGCAGCGAGGGAGTTTATGGGCAGTTCTTC
>TRBJ2-3|TRBV3-1/TRBV3-2|-|once
CASSLLPGDTQYF
TGTGCCAGCAGCTTATTGCCGGGTGATACGCAGTATTTT
>TRBJ2-7|TRBV7-9|TRBD1|-
CASSWLPGQGVKNEQYF
TGTGCCAGCAGCTGGCTCCCGGGACAGGGGGTTAAGAACGAGCAGTACTTC
>TRBJ1-3|TRBV15|-|-
CATSRELSGVGNTIYF
TGTGCCACCAGCAGAGAGTTATCAGGGGTGGGAAACACCATATATTTT
>TRBJ1-1|TRBV4-2|TRBD1|-
CASSQVAQGGSLNTEAFF
TGTGCCAGCAGCCAAGTGGCACAGGGGGGATCCTTGAACACTGAAGCTTTCTTT
>TRBJ1-2|TRBV2|-|-
CASSDRTPLGSYGYTF
TGTGCCAGCAGTGATAGGACACCGTTGGGTAGCTATGGCTACACCTTC
>TRBJ2-3|TRBV4-3|-|-
CASSQDRGTQYF
TGCGCCAGCAGCCAAGACAGGGGTACGCAGTATTTT
>TRBJ2-7|TRBV4-3|TRBD1|-
CASSQQTGDAYEQYF
TGCGCCAGCAGCCAGCAAACAGGGGACGCGTACGAGCAGTACTTC
>TRBJ2-4|TRBV6-6|TRBD1|once
CASKRQGQNIQYF
TGTGCCAGCAAGCGACAGGGGCAAAACATTCAGTACTTC
>TRBJ2-1|TRBV6-2/TRBV6-3|TRBD1|once
CASSRDSYEQFF
TGTGCCAGCAGCCGGGACAGTTATGAGCAGTTCTTC
>TRBJ1-1|TRBV19|-|once
CASSYLNTEAFF
TGTGCCAGTAGTTATCTGAACACTGAAGCTTTCTTT
>TRBJ1-4|TRBV19|TRBD1|-
CASSDRGQLFF
TGTGCCAGTTCCGACAGGGGGCAACTGTTTTTT
>TRBJ1-6|TRBV9|TRBD1|-
CASSADRAENSPLHF
TGTGCCAGCAGCGCCGACAGGGCAGAAAATTCACCCCTCCACTTT
>TRBJ2-1|TRBV20-1|TRBD2|-
CSARGLAQFF
TGCAGTGCTAGGGGACTAGCGCAGTTCTTC
>TRBJ2-6|TRBV11-2|-|-
CASSPTTGANVLTF
TGTGCCAGCAGCCCTACCACTGGGGCCAACGTCCTGACTTTC
>TRBJ2-4|TRBV7-9|TRBD1|-
CASSLDEGAAAKNIQYF
TGTGCCAGCAGCTTAGATGAGGGGGCCGCAGCCAAAAACATTCAGTACTTC
>TRBJ1-3|TRBV6-2/TRBV6-3|-|-
CASSYGGSGNTIYF
TGTGCCAGCAGTTATGGAGGCTCTGGAAACACCATATATTTT
>TRBJ2-1|TRBV19|TRBD1|-
CASSRDRGDEQFF
TGTGCCAGTAGTAGGGACAGGGGCGATGAGCAGTTCTTC
>TRBJ1-4|TRBV2|TRBD1|-
CASSMDRGKLFF
TGTGCCAGCAGCATGGACAGGGGAAAACTGTTTTTT
>TRBJ1-3|TRBV7-9|-|-
CASTREGLKAGNTIYF
TGTGCCAGCACCAGGGAGGGATTGAAGGCTGGAAACACCATATATTTT
>TRBJ1-1|TRBV7-8|TRBD1|-
CASSYRQGVTEAFF
TGTGCCAGCAGCTACCGACAGGGGGTTACTGAAGCTTTCTTT
>TRBJ2-1|TRBV20-1|-|-
CSARLVAGFF
TGCAGTGCTAGACTCGTCGCGGGGTTCTTC
>TRBJ2-1|TRBV9|-|-
CASSPQVGANEQFF
TGTGCCAGCAGCCCCCAGGTTGGGGCCAATGAGCAGTTCTTC
>TRBJ2-3|TRBV11-3|-|-
CASSLEGTHTQYF
TGTGCCAGCAGCTTAGAGGGGACTCATACGCAGTATTTT
>TRBJ2-7|TRBV6-2/TRBV6-3|-|once
CASSYGRDGEQYF
TGTGCCAGCAGTTACGGCAGGGATGGGGAGCAGTACTTC
>TRBJ1-1|TRBV5-6|-|-
CASSLVSGRAFF
TGTGCCAGCAGCTTGGTGTCAGGGCGGGCTTTCTTT
>TRBJ2-5|TRBV5-6|TRBD1|-
CASSAGTGPQETQYF
TGTGCCAGCAGCGCGGGGACAGGGCCGCAAGAGACCCAGTACTTC
>TRBJ2-4|TRBV10-3|TRBD1|-
CAIRKQGAGYIQYF
TGTGCCATCAGGAAACAGGGGGCAGGGTACATTCAGTACTTC
>TRBJ1-4|TRBV5-1|-|-
CASSTLTTNEKLFF
TGCGCCAGCAGCACTCTTACAACTAATGAAAAACTGTTTTTT
>TRBJ1-1|TRBV6-4|TRBD1|-
CASLQGLMGTEAFF
TGTGCCAGCTTACAGGGGCTTATGGGCACTGAAGCTTTCTTT
>TRBJ2-5|TRBV4-1|TRBD1|once
CASSQGVRLQGTQETQYF
TGCGCCAGCAGCCAAGGAGTCAGACTACAGGGGACCCAAGAGACCCAGTACTTC
>TRBJ1-1|TRBV5-1|-|-
CASSLTGTSGLNTEAFF
TGCGCCAGCAGCTTAACCGGGACATCAGGTTTGAACACTGAAGCTTTCTTT
>TRBJ1-2|TRBV3-1/TRBV3-2|-|-
CASSQDSGQAYGYTF
TGTGCCAGCAGCCAAGATTCAGGGCAGGCCTATGGCTACACCTTC
>TRBJ1-2|TRBV5-4|TRBD1|-
CASSLGTAAGYGYTF
TGTGCCAGCAGCCTTGGGACAGCGGCTGGCTATGGCTACACCTTC
>TRBJ2-2|TRBV5-4|TRBD2|-
CASSLAHLAGGLFTGELFF
TGTGCCAGCAGCTTGGCCCATCTAGCGGGGGGGCTTTTCACCGGGGAGCTGTTTTTT
>TRBJ1-4|TRBV6-5|TRBD1|once
CASSLDRGREKLFF
TGTGCCAGCAGCCTCGACAGGGGACGCGAAAAACTGTTTTTT
>TRBJ2-1|TRBV6-2/TRBV6-3|-|once
CASSSGVTSYNEQFF
TGTGCCAGCAGTTCGGGGGTGACCTCCTACAATGAGCAGTTCTTC
>TRBJ1-1|TRBV19|TRBD1|-
CASSILVWDRNTEAFF
TGTGCCAGTAGTATTCTCGTATGGGACAGGAACACTGAAGCTTTCTTT
>TRBJ1-6|TRBV27|-|-
CASYRDEEGSPLHF
TGTGCCAGTTACAGGGATGAAGAGGGATCACCCCTCCACTTT